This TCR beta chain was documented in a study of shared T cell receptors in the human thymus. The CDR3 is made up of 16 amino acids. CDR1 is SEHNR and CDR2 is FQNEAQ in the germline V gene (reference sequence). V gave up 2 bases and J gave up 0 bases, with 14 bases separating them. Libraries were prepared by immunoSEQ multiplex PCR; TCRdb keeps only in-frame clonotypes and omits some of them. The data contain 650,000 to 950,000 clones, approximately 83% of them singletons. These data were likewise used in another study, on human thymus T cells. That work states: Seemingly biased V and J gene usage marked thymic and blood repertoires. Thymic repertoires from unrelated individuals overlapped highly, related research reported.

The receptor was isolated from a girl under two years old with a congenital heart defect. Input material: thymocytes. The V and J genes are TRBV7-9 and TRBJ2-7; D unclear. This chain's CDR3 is CASSLSPGESSYEQYF. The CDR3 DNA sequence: TGTGCCAGCAGCTTAAGCCCCGGTGAGAGCTCCTACGAGCAGTACTTC.